The present TCR beta chain was sequenced within a study of blood T cell repertoires in COVID-19. Study at large: From the United States, Italy and Spain came samples of acute and convalescent COVID-19.

Sequenced by immunoSEQ multiplex PCR; TCRdb stores in-frame clones only, minus some. Found here are approximately 200,000 clones, approximately 78% of them singletons; the top ten hold 12%. Germline V CDR1 and CDR2: SNHLY, FYNNEI. The CDR3 totals 15 residues. The V segment lost 2 bases and the J segment 6 bases; nucleotides outside the gene matches: 2. The gene calls are TRBV2 and TRBJ2-1; 12 bases agree with TRBD2. The sequence was obtained from a woman at least 80 years old with COVID-19, enrolled during active disease. Material: peripheral blood. The CDR3 region is CASSETSGRFNEQFF. DNA for the CDR3: TGTGCCAGCAGTGAAACTAGCGGGAGGTTCAATGAGCAGTTCTTC.